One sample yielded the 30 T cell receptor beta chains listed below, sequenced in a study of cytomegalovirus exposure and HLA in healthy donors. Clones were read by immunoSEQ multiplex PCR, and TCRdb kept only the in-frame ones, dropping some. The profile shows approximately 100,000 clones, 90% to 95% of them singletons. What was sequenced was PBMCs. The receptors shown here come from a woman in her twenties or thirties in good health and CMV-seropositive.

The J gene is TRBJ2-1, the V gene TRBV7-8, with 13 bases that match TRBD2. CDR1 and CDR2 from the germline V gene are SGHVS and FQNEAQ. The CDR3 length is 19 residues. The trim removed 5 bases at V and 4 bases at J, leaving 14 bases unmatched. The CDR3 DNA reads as TGTGCCAGCAGCCCAAGGACTAGCGGGAGCGTCGTTCGGTACAATGAGCAGTTCTTC. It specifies CASSPRTSGSVVRYNEQFF.

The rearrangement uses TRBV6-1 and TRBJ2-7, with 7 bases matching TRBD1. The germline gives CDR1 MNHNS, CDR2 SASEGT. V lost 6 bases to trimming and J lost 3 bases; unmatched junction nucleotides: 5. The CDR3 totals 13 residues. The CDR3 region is CASRGQTIYEQYF. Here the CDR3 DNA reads TGTGCCAGCAGGGGACAGACAATCTACGAGCAGTACTTC.

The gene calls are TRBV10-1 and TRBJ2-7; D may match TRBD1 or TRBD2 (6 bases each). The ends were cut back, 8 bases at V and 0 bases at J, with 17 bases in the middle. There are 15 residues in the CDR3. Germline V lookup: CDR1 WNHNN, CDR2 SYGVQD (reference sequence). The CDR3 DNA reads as TGCGCCAGCCGTGGGGGGCTCTCGAGCTCCTACGAGCAGTACTTC. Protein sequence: CASRGGLSSSYEQYF.

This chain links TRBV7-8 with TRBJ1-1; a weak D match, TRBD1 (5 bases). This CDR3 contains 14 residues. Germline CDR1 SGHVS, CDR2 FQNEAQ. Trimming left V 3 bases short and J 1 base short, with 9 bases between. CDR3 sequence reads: CASSFRDSNTEAFF. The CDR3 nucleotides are TGTGCCAGCAGCTTCCGGGACTCGAACACTGAAGCTTTCTTT.

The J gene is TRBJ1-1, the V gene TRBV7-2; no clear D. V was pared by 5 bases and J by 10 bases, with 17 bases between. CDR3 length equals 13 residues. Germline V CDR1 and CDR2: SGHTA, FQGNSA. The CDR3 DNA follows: TGTGCCAGCAGCCCAATCCTGGGAGGTTTAGCTTTCTTT. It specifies CASSPILGGLAFF.

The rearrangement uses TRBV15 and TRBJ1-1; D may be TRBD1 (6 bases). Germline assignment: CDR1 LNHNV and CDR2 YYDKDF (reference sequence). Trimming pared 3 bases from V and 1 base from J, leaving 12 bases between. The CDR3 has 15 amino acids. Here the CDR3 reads CATSRAPTGNTEAFF. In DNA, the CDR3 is TGTGCCACCAGCAGGGCCCCGACAGGGAACACTGAAGCTTTCTTT.

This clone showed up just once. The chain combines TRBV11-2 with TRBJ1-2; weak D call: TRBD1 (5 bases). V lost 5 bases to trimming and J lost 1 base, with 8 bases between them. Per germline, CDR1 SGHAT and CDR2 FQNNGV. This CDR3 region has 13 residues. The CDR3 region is CASSPGDNYGYTF. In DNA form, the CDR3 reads TGTGCCAGCAGCCCGGGGGATAACTATGGCTACACCTTC. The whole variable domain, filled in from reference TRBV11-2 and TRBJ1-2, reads EAGVAQSPRYKIIEKRQSVAFWCNPISGHATLYWYQQILGQGPKLLIQFQNNGVVDDSQLPKDRFSAERLKGVDSTLKIQPAKLEDSAVYLCASSPGDNYGYTFGSGTRLTVV.

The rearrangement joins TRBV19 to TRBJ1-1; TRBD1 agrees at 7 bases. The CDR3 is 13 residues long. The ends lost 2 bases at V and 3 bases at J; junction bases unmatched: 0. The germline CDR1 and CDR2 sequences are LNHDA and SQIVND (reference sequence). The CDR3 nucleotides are TGTGCCAGTAGTATAAGGGGGCACACTGAAGCTTTCTTT. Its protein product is CASSIRGHTEAFF.

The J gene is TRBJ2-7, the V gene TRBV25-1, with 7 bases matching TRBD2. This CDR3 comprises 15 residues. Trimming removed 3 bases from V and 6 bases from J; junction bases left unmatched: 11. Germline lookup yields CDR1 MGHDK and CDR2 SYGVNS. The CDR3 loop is CASSETSLARAEQYF. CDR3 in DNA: TGTGCCAGCAGTGAGACTAGCTTAGCCCGAGCCGAGCAGTACTTC.

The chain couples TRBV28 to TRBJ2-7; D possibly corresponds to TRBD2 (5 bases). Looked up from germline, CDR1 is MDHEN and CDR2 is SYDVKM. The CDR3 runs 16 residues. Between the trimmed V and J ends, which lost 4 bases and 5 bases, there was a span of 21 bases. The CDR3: CASSSRRHAIDNEQYF. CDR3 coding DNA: TGTGCCAGCAGTTCAAGGAGGCATGCAATCGACAACGAGCAGTACTTC.

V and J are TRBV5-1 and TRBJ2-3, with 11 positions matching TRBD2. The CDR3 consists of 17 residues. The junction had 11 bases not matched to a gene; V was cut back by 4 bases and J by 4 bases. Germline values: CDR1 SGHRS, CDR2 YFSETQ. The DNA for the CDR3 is TGCGCCAGCAGCCCGACAGGACTAGCGGGTATCTCAGATACGCAGTATTTT. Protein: CASSPTGLAGISDTQYF.

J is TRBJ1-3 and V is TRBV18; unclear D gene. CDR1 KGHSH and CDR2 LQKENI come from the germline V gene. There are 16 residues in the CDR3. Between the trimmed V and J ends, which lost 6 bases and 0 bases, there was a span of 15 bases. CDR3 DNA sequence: TGTGCCAGCTCGGAGAAGCGGGAATCCTCTGGAAACACCATATATTTT. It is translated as CASSEKRESSGNTIYF.

The CDR3 bases are TGTGCCAGCAGTGAATTCTCGGGTAGCGGGAGGGCCAATGAGCAGTTCTTC. Amino acid sequence: CASSEFSGSGRANEQFF. The chain combines TRBV25-1 with TRBJ2-1, with 11 bases lining up with TRBD2. V lost 1 base, J lost 6 bases, and 8 bases stayed unmatched. The CDR3 contains 17 residues. Germline V gives CDR1 MGHDK, CDR2 SYGVNS.

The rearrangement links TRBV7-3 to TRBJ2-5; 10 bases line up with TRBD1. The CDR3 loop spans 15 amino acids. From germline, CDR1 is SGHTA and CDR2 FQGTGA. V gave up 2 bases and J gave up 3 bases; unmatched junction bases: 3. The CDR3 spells CASSLDGTGEETQYF. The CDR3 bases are TGTGCCAGCAGCTTAGACGGGACAGGGGAAGAGACCCAGTACTTC.

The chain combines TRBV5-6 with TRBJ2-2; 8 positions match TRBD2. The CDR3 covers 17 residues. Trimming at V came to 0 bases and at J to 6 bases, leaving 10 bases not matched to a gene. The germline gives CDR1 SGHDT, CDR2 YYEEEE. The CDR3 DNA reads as TGTGCCAGCAGCTTGGTTACGGGAGGGGCTATAGCCGGGGAGCTGTTTTTT. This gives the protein CASSLVTGGAIAGELFF.

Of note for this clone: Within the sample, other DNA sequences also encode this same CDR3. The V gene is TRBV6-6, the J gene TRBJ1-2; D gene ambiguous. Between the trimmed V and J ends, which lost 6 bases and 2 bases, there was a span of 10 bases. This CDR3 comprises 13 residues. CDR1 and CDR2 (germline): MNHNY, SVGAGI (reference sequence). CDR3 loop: CASSQRENYGYTF. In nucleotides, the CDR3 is TGTGCCAGCAGCCAACGGGAGAACTATGGCTACACCTTC.

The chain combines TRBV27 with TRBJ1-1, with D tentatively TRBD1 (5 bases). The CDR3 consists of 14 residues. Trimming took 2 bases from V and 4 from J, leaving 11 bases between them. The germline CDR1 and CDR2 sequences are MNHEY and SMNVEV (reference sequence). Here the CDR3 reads CASSLGLGGTEAFF. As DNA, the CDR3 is TGTGCCAGCAGTTTAGGTTTGGGGGGCACTGAAGCTTTCTTT.

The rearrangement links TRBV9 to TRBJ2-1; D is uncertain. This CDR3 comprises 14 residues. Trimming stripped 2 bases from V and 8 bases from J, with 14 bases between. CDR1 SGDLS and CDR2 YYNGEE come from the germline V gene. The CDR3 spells CASSVRMIPDEQFF. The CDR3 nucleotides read TGTGCCAGCAGCGTCAGGATGATCCCGGATGAGCAGTTCTTC.

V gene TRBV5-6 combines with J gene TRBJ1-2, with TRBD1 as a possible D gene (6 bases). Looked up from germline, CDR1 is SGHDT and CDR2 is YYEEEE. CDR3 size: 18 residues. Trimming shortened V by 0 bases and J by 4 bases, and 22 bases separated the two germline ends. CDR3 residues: CASSLARGPLILGYGYTF. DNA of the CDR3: TGTGCCAGCAGCTTGGCCAGGGGTCCCCTCATCCTAGGCTATGGCTACACCTTC. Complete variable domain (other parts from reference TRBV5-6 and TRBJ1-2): DAGVTQSPTHLIKTRGQQVTLRCSPKSGHDTVSWYQQALGQGPQFIFQYYEEEERQRGNFPDRFSGHQFPNYSSELNVNALLLGDSALYLCASSLARGPLILGYGYTFGSGTRLTVV.

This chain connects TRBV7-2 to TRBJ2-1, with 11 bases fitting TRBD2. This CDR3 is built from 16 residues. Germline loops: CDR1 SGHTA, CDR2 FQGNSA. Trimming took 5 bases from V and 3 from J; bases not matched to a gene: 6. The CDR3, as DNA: TGTGCCAGCAGCCCGGGACTAGCGGACCGCTACAATGAGCAGTTCTTC. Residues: CASSPGLADRYNEQFF. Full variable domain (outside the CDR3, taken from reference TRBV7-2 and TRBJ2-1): GAGVSQSPSNKVTEKGKDVELRCDPISGHTALYWYRQSLGQGLEFLIYFQGNSAPDKSGLPSDRFSAERTGGSVSTLTIQRTQQEDSAVYLCASSPGLADRYNEQFFGPGTRLTVL.

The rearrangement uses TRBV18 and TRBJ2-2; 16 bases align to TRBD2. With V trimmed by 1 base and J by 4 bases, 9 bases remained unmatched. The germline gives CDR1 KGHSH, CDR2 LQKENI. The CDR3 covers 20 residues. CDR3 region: CASSPLPPGLAGGVTGELFF. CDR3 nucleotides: TGTGCCAGCTCACCACTTCCGCCGGGACTAGCGGGAGGGGTCACCGGGGAGCTGTTTTTT.

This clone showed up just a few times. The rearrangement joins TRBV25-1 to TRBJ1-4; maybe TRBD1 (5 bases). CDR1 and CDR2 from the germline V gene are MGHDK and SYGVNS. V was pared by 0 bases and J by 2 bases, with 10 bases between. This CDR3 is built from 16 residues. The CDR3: CASSEYYAGTNEKLFF. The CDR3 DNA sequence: TGTGCCAGCAGTGAATATTACGCAGGGACTAATGAAAAACTGTTTTTT.

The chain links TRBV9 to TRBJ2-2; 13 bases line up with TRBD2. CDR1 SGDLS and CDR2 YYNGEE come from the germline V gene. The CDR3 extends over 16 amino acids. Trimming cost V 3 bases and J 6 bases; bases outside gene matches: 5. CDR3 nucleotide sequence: TGTGCCAGCAGCGGCGGACTAGCGGGAGTTGCCGGGGAGCTGTTTTTT. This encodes CASSGGLAGVAGELFF.

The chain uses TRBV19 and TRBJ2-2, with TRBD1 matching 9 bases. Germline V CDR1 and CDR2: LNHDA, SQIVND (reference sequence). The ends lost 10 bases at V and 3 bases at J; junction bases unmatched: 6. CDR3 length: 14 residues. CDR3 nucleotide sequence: TGTGCCACCCAAGGGACAGGGCACACCGGGGAGCTGTTTTTT. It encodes CATQGTGHTGELFF.

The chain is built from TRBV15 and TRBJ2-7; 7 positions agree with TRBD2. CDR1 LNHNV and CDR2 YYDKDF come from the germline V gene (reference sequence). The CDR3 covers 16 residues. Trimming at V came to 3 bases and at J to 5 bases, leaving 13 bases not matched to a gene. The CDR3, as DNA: TGTGCCACCAGCAGGGGACTATCGGCCCTTTCCAACGAGCAGTACTTC. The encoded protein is CATSRGLSALSNEQYF.

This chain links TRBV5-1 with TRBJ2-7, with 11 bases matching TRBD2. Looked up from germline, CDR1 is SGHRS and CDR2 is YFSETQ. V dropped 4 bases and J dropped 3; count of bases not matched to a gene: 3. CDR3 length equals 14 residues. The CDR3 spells CASSPTSGVYEQYF. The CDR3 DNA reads TGCGCCAGCAGCCCGACTAGCGGGGTCTACGAGCAGTACTTC.

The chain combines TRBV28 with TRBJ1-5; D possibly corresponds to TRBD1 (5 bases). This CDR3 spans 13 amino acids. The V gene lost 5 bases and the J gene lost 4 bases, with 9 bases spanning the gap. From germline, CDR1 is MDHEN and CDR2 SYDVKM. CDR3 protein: CASSLGENQPQHF. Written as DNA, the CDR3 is TGTGCCAGCAGTCTAGGGGAAAATCAGCCCCAGCATTTT.

CDR3: CASSPMNQGELYGYTF. Written as DNA, the CDR3 is TGTGCCAGCTCACCAATGAATCAGGGGGAGCTCTATGGCTACACCTTC. The chain is built from TRBV18 and TRBJ1-2; 7 positions match TRBD1. Trimming removed 2 bases from V and 4 bases from J; junction bases left unmatched: 10. The CDR3 totals 16 residues. Germline CDR1 is KGHSH and CDR2 is LQKENI. The variable domain in full, with the rest retrieved from reference TRBV18 and TRBJ1-2, is NAGVMQNPRHLVRRRGQEARLRCSPMKGHSHVYWYRQLPEEGLKFMVYLQKENIIDESGMPKERFSAEFPKEGPSILRIQQVVRGDSAAYFCASSPMNQGELYGYTFGSGTRLTVV.

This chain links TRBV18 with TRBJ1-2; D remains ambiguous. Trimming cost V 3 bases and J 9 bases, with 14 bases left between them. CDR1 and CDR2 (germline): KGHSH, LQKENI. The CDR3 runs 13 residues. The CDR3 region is CASSPNKNMRYTF. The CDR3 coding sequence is TGTGCCAGCTCACCCAACAAGAATATGCGCTACACCTTC.

CDR3 loop: CAIRKTQGSFGDTQYF. CDR3 in DNA: TGTGCCATCAGGAAAACACAGGGGTCTTTTGGAGATACGCAGTATTTT. J is TRBJ2-3 and V is TRBV10-3; 7 bases are shared with TRBD1. The CDR3 has 16 residues. Trimming took 6 bases from V and 5 from J; bases not matched to a gene: 14. Germline CDR1 ENHRY, CDR2 SYGVKD.